This T cell receptor beta chain was sequenced for a study of cytomegalovirus exposure and HLA in healthy donors. Study-wide results and limits: Listed as cytomegalovirus-associated were about 160 TCR beta chains.

The CDR3 covers 15 residues. The V gene end was trimmed by 5 bases and the J gene end by 5 bases; junction bases not matched to a gene: 10. Germline V gene sequence: CDR1 MNHEY, CDR2 SVGAGI. Comment on this clone: The target antigen is unknown.

Use of 60 Vbeta and 13 Jbeta primers characterized the PCR. TCRdb keeps only in-frame clones here, not all; method: immunoSEQ multiplex PCR. The sample records about 150,000 clones, less than 85% being singletons. The genes are TRBV6-5 and TRBJ1-1; TRBD1 matches at 8 bases. The receptor comes from a woman aged 45 to 65 in good health and CMV-seropositive. The source material was PBMCs. The CDR3 sequence is CASSTYRGVGTEAFF. The CDR3 region has the DNA TGTGCCAGCAGTACCTACAGGGGGGTAGGAACTGAAGCTTTCTTT.